What follows are 5 T cell receptor beta chains derived from one specimen sequenced in a study of blood T cell repertoires in COVID-19. Repertoires were generated with immunoSEQ multiplex PCR, while TCRdb's copy carries only in-frame clones and drops some. The sample consists of 290,000 or so clones, approximately 85% of them appearing once. The sample comprised peripheral blood. The receptors stem from a man aged 45-60 years with active or convalescent COVID-19.

J is TRBJ2-1 and V is TRBV7-9, with TRBD2 matching 12 bases. Germline CDR1 reads SEHNR; CDR2 reads FQNEAQ (reference sequence). The CDR3 loop spans 14 amino acids. V was pared by 7 bases and J by 8 bases, with 6 bases of the junction left unmatched. CDR3 sequence reads: CASTRSSGRDEQFF. The CDR3 coding sequence is TGTGCCAGCACCCGATCTAGCGGGAGGGATGAGCAGTTCTTC.

DNA of the CDR3: TGTGCCAGCCACTGGTTGAAGAACGAGCAGTACTTC. Translation: CASHWLKNEQYF. This sequence joins TRBV2 and TRBJ2-7; D remains ambiguous. Germline V gene lookup returns CDR1 SNHLY and CDR2 FYNNEI. There are 12 residues in the CDR3. Trimming removed 8 bases at V and 5 bases at J, with 13 bases between.

The chain employs TRBV9 and TRBJ2-1, with D perhaps matching TRBD2 (5 bases). Per germline, CDR1 SGDLS and CDR2 YYNGEE. Trimming took off 4 bases at V and 9 bases at J, with 23 bases between the two ends. This CDR3 spans 16 amino acids. The CDR3 spells CASSPTLLAAMSEQFF. CDR3 sequence (DNA): TGTGCCAGCAGCCCCACCCTGCTAGCCGCGATGAGTGAGCAGTTCTTC.

The V call is TRBV5-1, the J call TRBJ2-6, with TRBD1 as a possible D gene (6 bases). The CDR3 has 17 amino acids. From germline, CDR1 is SGHRS and CDR2 YFSETQ. The V and J ends lost 0 bases and 2 bases respectively, with 12 bases between them. CDR3 region: CASSLGYRATGANVLTF. As DNA, the CDR3 is TGCGCCAGCAGCTTGGGATACAGGGCAACTGGGGCCAACGTCCTGACTTTC.

A single count supports this clone. This chain links TRBV3-1 (or the pseudogene TRBV3-2) with TRBJ2-1, with 13 bases matching TRBD2. The CDR3 has 16 residues. CDR1 is LGHDT and CDR2 is YNNKEL in the germline V gene (reference sequence). V dropped 4 bases and J dropped 10; count of bases not matched to a gene: 10. CDR3 coding DNA: TGTGCCAGCAGCCCATTACTAGCGGGAGGGCCCGGCGAGCAGTTCTTC. Its translation: CASSPLLAGGPGEQFF.